This record concerns one T cell receptor beta chain sequence. Sequencing was performed with immunoSEQ multiplex PCR; in TCRdb, only in-frame clones are kept and a portion is missing. The sample shows 10,000 or so clones, more than 80% of them seen only once. The CDR3 has 15 amino acids. The V gene lost 2 bases and the J gene lost 3 bases, with 13 bases spanning the gap. The V gene's germline CDR1 is SEHNR and CDR2 FQNEAQ (reference sequence). The sample is drawn from a study of T cell changes during pregnancy in multiple sclerosis. The specimen comprised CD8+ T cells from peripheral blood mononuclear cells, sampled in the third trimester of pregnancy. V is TRBV7-9 and J is TRBJ1-1, with TRBD1 as a possible D gene (5 bases). The receptor comes from a female donor in good health, enrolled as a control in a pregnancy study. The CDR3 nucleotides are TGTGCCAGCAGCTTAAGTACATCGGGGGACACTGAAGCTTTCTTT. This translates into CASSLSTSGDTEAFF.